This T cell receptor (beta chain) was captured by sequencing in a study of T cells in Graves' hyperthyroidism and ophthalmopathy. The TCR beta CDR3 regions underwent amplification using RNA transcripts as the source. HTBI primers were employed in a first-round RT-PCR of the TCR CDR3. TCRdb re-analysed the multiplex PCR reads in MiXCR, keeping a single row per CDR3 protein. The profile shows hundreds of thousands of distinct CDR3 sequences, approximately 42% of them singletons. Findings of the study overall: Blood also showed most of the thyroid clonotypes that were expanded above 0.001.

V lost 1 base and J lost 4, with 7 bases in between. The CDR3 runs to 13 residues. Germline CDR1 SEHNR, CDR2 FQNEAQ (reference sequence). Notes on this clonotype: Its matching antigen is unknown.

The genes are TRBV7-9 and TRBJ1-2; the D is unclear. Sample: peripheral blood or thyroid tissue (not recorded which). The origin of this receptor is an adult man with Graves' disease, either hyperthyroidism or ophthalmopathy (not recorded which). The CDR3 loop reads CASSLEQPYGYTF. DNA of the CDR3: TGTGCCAGCAGCTTAGAACAGCCCTATGGCTACACCTTC.